This T cell receptor (beta chain) came from a study of CD8+ T cells in alopecia areata. General study results and limits: Scalp clonality and expanded CD8+ clones among the top 100 showed significant decreases with tofacitinib.

Treatment of the sample: oral pan-JAK inhibitor, 5-10 mg twice daily. To note about this clone: The antigen is not known.

Extracted from the samples, RNA was reverse transcribed into cDNA to serve as the sequencing template. The repertoire was sequenced with immunoSEQ multiplex PCR; TCRdb's copy has only in-frame clones and lacks some. Of approximately 90,000 clones in the sample, about three quarters were seen once. The CDR3 has 14 amino acids. V gave up 5 bases and J gave up 2 bases, with 13 bases separating them. Germline V gene sequence: CDR1 PRHDT, CDR2 FYEKMQ (reference sequence). Source: CD8+ T cells sorted from blood, taken around week 44, from a patient treated with tofacitinib. This TCR derives from a human donor with alopecia areata. The genes are TRBV13 and TRBJ2-7; D possibly corresponds to TRBD1 (5 bases). CDR3 amino acids: CASSPPTVAYEQYF. The CDR3 coding sequence is TGTGCCAGCAGCCCACCGACAGTCGCCTACGAGCAGTACTTC.